These 20 T cell receptor beta chains were all obtained from the same sample, sequenced in a study of shared clonotypes between healthy human individuals. Only in-frame clones appear in the TCRdb table, and some are missing; sequencing was by immunoSEQ multiplex PCR. This repertoire shows some 2 million clones, over 85% found once; its top ten account for 0.13%. The sequenced sample consisted of naive CD4+ T cells sorted from blood. This sample's subset: CD45RA+ positively selected. The receptors were gathered from a man aged 18 to 35 in good health.

This sequence joins TRBV29-1 and TRBJ2-1, with 9 bases aligning to TRBD2. Unmatched junction bases numbered 12, after V lost 8 bases and J lost 4 bases. The CDR3 has 15 amino acids. Germline V gene data show CDR1 as SQVTM and CDR2 as ANQGSEA. The CDR3 DNA sequence: TGCAGCCTAAACCTAGCGGGATTTACTTACAATGAGCAGTTCTTC. Its protein is CSLNLAGFTYNEQFF.

This clone came up once. This chain joins TRBV5-4 and TRBJ2-7; D is unclear. V was cut by 2 bases and J by 0 bases, with 15 bases left in between. This CDR3 spans 16 amino acids. Germline assignment: CDR1 SGHNT and CDR2 YYREEE (reference sequence). CDR3 protein: CASSFEGPLGSYEQYF. The CDR3 bases are TGTGCCAGCAGCTTTGAAGGACCGTTAGGCTCCTACGAGCAGTACTTC. Full variable domain (missing parts from reference TRBV5-4 and TRBJ2-7): ETGVTQSPTHLIKTRGQQVTLRCSSQSGHNTVSWYQQALGQGPQFIFQYYREEENGRGNFPPRFSGLQFPNYSSELNVNALELDDSALYLCASSFEGPLGSYEQYFGPGTRLTVT.

This chain connects TRBV7-2 to TRBJ1-5, with D possibly being TRBD1 (5 bases). Germline assignment: CDR1 SGHTA and CDR2 FQGNSA. The CDR3 runs to 14 residues. Between the trimmed V and J ends, which lost 5 bases and 2 bases, there was a span of 10 bases. CDR3 sequence (DNA): TGTGCCAGCAGCCCCAGAGGGGGCAATCAGCCCCAGCATTTT. Its protein is CASSPRGGNQPQHF.

The chain joins TRBV27 to TRBJ2-7; the D is unclear. CDR1 is MNHEY, CDR2 SMNVEV, per germline (reference sequence). The CDR3 is 13 amino acids. With 6 bases removed from V and 4 bases from J, the gap between germline ends came to 13 bases. CDR3 DNA: TGTGCCAGCAGGGTGGTAGGCCGGTACGAGCAGTACTTC. Its translation is CASRVVGRYEQYF.

The chain carries TRBV7-6 and TRBJ2-7; D might be TRBD2 (6 bases). V was shortened by 0 bases and J by 6 bases, with 12 bases between the two germline ends. The CDR3 is 14 residues long. Germline CDR1 reads SGHVS; CDR2 reads FNYEAQ. CDR3 bases: TGTGCCAGCAGCTTAGCGGTGACTAGTTCCGAGCAGTACTTC. It is translated as CASSLAVTSSEQYF.

A word on this clone: Other DNA sequences of this sample code for an identical CDR3. The rearrangement uses TRBV7-9 and TRBJ1-1; a possible D gene is TRBD1 (6 bases). The germline CDR1 and CDR2 sequences are SEHNR and FQNEAQ (reference sequence). V lost 4 bases and J lost 1, with 13 bases in between. The CDR3 is 15 residues long. DNA for the CDR3: TGTGCCAGCAGCTCCCGGACAGTTACGAACACTGAAGCTTTCTTT. Its protein product is CASSSRTVTNTEAFF.

To note about this clone: This CDR3 is also generated by other DNA sequences in the sample. V gene TRBV6-5 combines with J gene TRBJ1-2, with D perhaps TRBD1 (6 bases). This CDR3 spans 14 amino acids. Trimming removed 0 bases from V and 4 bases from J, with 9 bases in between. Germline CDR1 MNHEY, CDR2 SVGAGI. CDR3 amino acids: CASSYSQGSYGYTF. CDR3 coding DNA: TGTGCCAGCAGTTACTCGCAGGGGTCCTATGGCTACACCTTC.

The chain is built from TRBV9 and TRBJ1-3; D is uncertain. Germline-derived CDR1 and CDR2 are SGDLS and YYNGEE. This CDR3 comprises 13 residues. V was pared by 3 bases and J by 3 bases, with 7 bases between. This CDR3 reads CASSALFGNTIYF. In DNA, the CDR3 is TGTGCCAGCAGCGCCCTTTTTGGAAACACCATATATTTT.

V and J are TRBV30 and TRBJ1-5, with D perhaps matching TRBD1 (6 bases). The CDR3 has 16 residues. Germline values: CDR1 GTSNPN, CDR2 SVGIG (reference sequence). Trimming left V 0 bases short and J 5 bases short, with 17 bases between. The CDR3 region is CAWSVRARGLDQPQHF. The CDR3 coding sequence is TGTGCCTGGAGTGTAAGAGCCCGGGGGCTGGATCAGCCCCAGCATTTT.

V and J are TRBV27 and TRBJ2-5; 9 nucleotides match TRBD1. The CDR3 has 16 residues. Germline V gene lookup returns CDR1 MNHEY and CDR2 SMNVEV (reference sequence). Unmatched junction bases numbered 11, after V lost 5 bases and J lost 4 bases. DNA for the CDR3: TGTGCCAGCAGTACCTCGGACAGGGGAGGGTCAGAGACCCAGTACTTC. It translates to CASSTSDRGGSETQYF.

As for this clone: The sample carries other DNA sequences with the same CDR3. V and J are TRBV2 and TRBJ2-7, with D possibly matching TRBD1 (6 bases). V shed 4 bases and J shed 1 base, with 8 bases lying between them. CDR3 length: 13 residues. Germline assignment: CDR1 SNHLY and CDR2 FYNNEI. In DNA, the CDR3 is TGTGCCAGCAGTGGTGGACAGTCCTACGAGCAGTACTTC. It encodes CASSGGQSYEQYF.

The chain is built from TRBV10-3 and TRBJ2-3; TRBD2 matches 7 bases. V gave up 6 bases and J gave up 3 bases; unmatched junction bases: 6. Germline lookup yields CDR1 ENHRY and CDR2 SYGVKD. This CDR3 has 14 residues. The CDR3 reads CAIRPGLVTDTQYF. CDR3 in DNA: TGTGCCATCAGGCCCGGACTAGTGACAGATACGCAGTATTTT.

The V gene is TRBV18, the J gene TRBJ1-2; TRBD1 matches at 9 bases. CDR3 size: 15 residues. The trim removed 2 bases at V and 5 bases at J, leaving 6 bases unmatched. Germline CDR1 and CDR2: KGHSH and LQKENI. CDR3 nucleotides: TGTGCCAGCTCACCAGATGGGACAGGGAATTATGGCTACACCTTC. Translated: CASSPDGTGNYGYTF. Full variable domain (remainder filled in from reference TRBV18 and TRBJ1-2): NAGVMQNPRHLVRRRGQEARLRCSPMKGHSHVYWYRQLPEEGLKFMVYLQKENIIDESGMPKERFSAEFPKEGPSILRIQQVVRGDSAAYFCASSPDGTGNYGYTFGSGTRLTVV.

The chain employs TRBV7-9 and TRBJ1-2; unclear D gene. The CDR3 consists of 14 residues. Per germline, CDR1 SEHNR and CDR2 FQNEAQ (reference sequence). The germline V and J ends were trimmed by 1 base and 4 bases, with 10 bases remaining between them. Here the CDR3 reads CASSLGLSVYGYTF. The CDR3 bases are TGTGCCAGCAGCTTAGGCTTGTCGGTCTATGGCTACACCTTC.

The chain links TRBV29-1 to TRBJ2-1, with D tentatively TRBD2 (5 bases). CDR1 is SQVTM and CDR2 is ANQGSEA in the germline V gene. The CDR3 spans 11 residues. The ends were cut back, 8 bases at V and 4 bases at J, with 9 bases in the middle. The CDR3 is CSPGVYNEQFF. The CDR3 DNA follows: TGCAGCCCCGGGGTGTACAATGAGCAGTTCTTC.

The V gene is TRBV5-1, the J gene TRBJ2-3, with D maybe TRBD2 (6 bases). Per germline, CDR1 SGHRS and CDR2 YFSETQ. The CDR3 is 15 amino acids. Trimming removed 1 base at V and 2 bases at J, with 11 bases between. The CDR3 nucleotides are TGCGCCAGCAGCTTGAGTAGCGGATACACAGATACGCAGTATTTT. Its translation is CASSLSSGYTDTQYF. Full variable domain (remainder filled in from reference TRBV5-1 and TRBJ2-3): KAGVTQTPRYLIKTRGQQVTLSCSPISGHRSVSWYQQTPGQGLQFLFEYFSETQRNKGNFPGRFSGRQFSNSRSEMNVSTLELGDSALYLCASSLSSGYTDTQYFGPGTRLTVL.

The gene calls are TRBV19 and TRBJ2-7, with D possibly being TRBD1 or TRBD2 (6 bases each). This CDR3 region has 14 residues. CDR1 and CDR2 from the germline V gene are LNHDA and SQIVND (reference sequence). Trimming shortened V by 4 bases and J by 5 bases, and 15 bases separated the two germline ends. The CDR3 here is CASSTGALGHEQYF. The DNA of the CDR3 is TGTGCCAGTAGTACGGGGGCTTTGGGCCACGAGCAGTACTTC.

The J gene is TRBJ2-2, the V gene TRBV27; no reliable D call. The CDR3 is made up of 13 amino acids. Trimming removed 0 bases at V and 8 bases at J, with 7 bases between. Germline loops: CDR1 MNHEY, CDR2 SMNVEV (reference sequence). The CDR3 loop is CASSLSAGGELFF. The CDR3 DNA reads as TGTGCCAGCAGTTTATCGGCCGGGGGGGAGCTGTTTTTT.

The V call is TRBV30, the J call TRBJ1-2; D unclear. V lost 2 bases to trimming and J lost 9 bases, with 16 bases between them. Germline values: CDR1 GTSNPN, CDR2 SVGIG (reference sequence). The CDR3 extends over 13 amino acids. The CDR3 protein is CAWSPTASESYTF. In nucleotides, the CDR3 is TGTGCCTGGAGTCCAACTGCGAGTGAAAGCTACACCTTC.

This sequence joins TRBV6-5 and TRBJ2-6, with D uncertain. The CDR3 sequence is 16 residues long. The V gene's germline CDR1 is MNHEY and CDR2 SVGAGI. Trimming shortened V by 2 bases and J by 0 bases, and 8 bases separated the two germline ends. This CDR3 is CASSYVARSGANVLTF. The CDR3 region has the DNA TGTGCCAGCAGTTACGTAGCCCGCTCTGGGGCCAACGTCCTGACTTTC.